Each of the 8 T cell receptor beta chains below was sequenced from the same sample in a study of blood T cell repertoires in COVID-19. Assay used: immunoSEQ multiplex PCR; TCRdb lists only in-frame clones, some missing. The top ten clones hold more than 0.8% of a sample with hundreds of thousands of clones, 85% to 90% of them seen once. What was sequenced was PBMCs or T cells enriched from blood (not recorded which). The receptors stem from a man between 18 and 29 years old who had recovered from COVID-19.

The chain is built from TRBV18 and TRBJ1-6; 8 nucleotides agree with TRBD1. This CDR3 spans 16 amino acids. Germline V CDR1 and CDR2: KGHSH, LQKENI. Germline trimming cut 3 bases from V and 7 bases from J; bases unmatched to any gene: 8. CDR3 sequence (DNA): TGTGCCAGCTCACCGAGGTCAGACAGGGGCAATTCACCCCTCCACTTT. It encodes CASSPRSDRGNSPLHF.

The CDR3 DNA reads as TGTGCCAGCAGTTACCAAGGGGCAAACACTGAAGCTTTCTTT. Its protein product is CASSYQGANTEAFF. The chain is built from TRBV6-5 and TRBJ1-1; D is perhaps TRBD1 (5 bases). Trimming removed 2 bases from V and 2 bases from J, with 9 bases in between. CDR3 length equals 14 residues. The germline CDR1 and CDR2 sequences are MNHEY and SVGAGI.

Only one count was recorded for this clone. CDR3 in DNA: TGTGCCAGTAAGATATCATCGGGATTGTCTAATGAAAAACTGTTTTTT. This translates into CASKISSGLSNEKLFF. This chain links TRBV19 with TRBJ1-4; D remains unclear. The germline V gene encodes CDR1 LNHDA and CDR2 SQIVND (reference sequence). Trimming left V 7 bases short and J 3 bases short, with 18 bases between. This CDR3 is built from 16 residues.

This chain connects TRBV6-2 or TRBV6-3 to TRBJ1-2; a possible D gene is TRBD1 (5 bases). Germline V gene sequence: CDR1 MNHEY, CDR2 SVGEGT. The CDR3 covers 15 residues. Trimming removed 2 bases from V and 3 bases from J, with 13 bases in between. The CDR3 is CASSYVKGMHYGYTF. The CDR3 DNA follows: TGTGCCAGCAGTTACGTGAAGGGGATGCACTATGGCTACACCTTC.

This rearrangement joins TRBV6-2 or TRBV6-3 to TRBJ2-7, with D perhaps matching TRBD2 (6 bases). The germline gives CDR1 MNHEY, CDR2 SVGEGT. V was shortened by 0 bases and J by 4 bases, with 7 bases between the two germline ends. The CDR3 spans 13 residues. The CDR3 is CASSYSLAYEQYF. CDR3 nucleotides: TGTGCCAGCAGTTACTCACTAGCTTACGAGCAGTACTTC.

The rearrangement joins TRBV19 to TRBJ2-2, with D perhaps TRBD1 (5 bases). The V end lost 7 bases, the J end lost 4 bases, and 16 bases lay between the germline ends. The CDR3 length is 15 residues. The germline CDR1 and CDR2 sequences are LNHDA and SQIVND (reference sequence). CDR3 nucleotides: TGTGCCAGTAACCGACAGCCCCTGAGCACCGGGGAGCTGTTTTTT. This translates into CASNRQPLSTGELFF.

Comments on this clone: Compared with germline, one end of the junction differs, possibly owing to a read error. The genes are TRBV15 and TRBJ2-2, with 15 bases fitting TRBD2. The CDR3 sequence is 17 residues long. CDR1 is LNHNV, CDR2 YYDKDF, per germline (reference sequence). CDR3: CATSRGGLAGGTGELFF. The CDR3 bases are TGCGCCACCAGCCGGGGGGGACTAGCGGGGGGTACCGGGGAGCTGTTTTTT.

The chain employs TRBV6-5 and TRBJ1-2; 8 nucleotides line up with TRBD1. Germline CDR1 is MNHEY and CDR2 is SVGAGI. This CDR3 region has 13 residues. The V segment lost 5 bases and the J segment 8 bases; nucleotides outside the gene matches: 7. The CDR3 DNA reads TGTGCCAGCAGTCCGGACAGGGCGACGGGCTACACCTTC. Translating gives CASSPDRATGYTF.